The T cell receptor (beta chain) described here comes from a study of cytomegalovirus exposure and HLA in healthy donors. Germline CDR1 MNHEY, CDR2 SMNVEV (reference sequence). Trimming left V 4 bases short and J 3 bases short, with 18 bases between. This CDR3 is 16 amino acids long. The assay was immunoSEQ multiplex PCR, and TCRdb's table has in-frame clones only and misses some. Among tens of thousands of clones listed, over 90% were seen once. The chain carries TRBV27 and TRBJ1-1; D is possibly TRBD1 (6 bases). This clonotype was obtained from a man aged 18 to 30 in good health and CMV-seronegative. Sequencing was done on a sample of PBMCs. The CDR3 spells CASSSTPSTGHTEAFF. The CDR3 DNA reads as TGTGCCAGCAGTTCAACCCCGTCCACAGGGCACACTGAAGCTTTCTTT.